These 29 T cell receptor beta chains originate from one sample sequenced in a study of CD8+ T cells in alopecia areata. RNA extraction and reverse transcription yielded cDNA as sequencing template. Assay: immunoSEQ multiplex PCR; the TCRdb copy retains only in-frame clones and omits some. The sample includes some 95,000 clones, less than 50% of them seen just once. The source material was CD4+ T cells sorted from blood. These receptors all stem from a human donor with alopecia areata.

In its sample, this clone was seen a few times. This same CDR3 is encoded by further DNA sequences in the sample. The chain employs TRBV20-1 and TRBJ2-3, with unresolved D. This CDR3 comprises 10 residues. V lost 6 bases and J lost 6, with 7 bases in between. CDR1 and CDR2 from the germline V gene are DFQATT and SNEGSKA (reference sequence). In nucleotides, the CDR3 is TGCAGTGCAGGGCCGGATACGCAGTATTTT. This gives the protein CSAGPDTQYF.

The V call is TRBV30, the J call TRBJ1-2; D is unclear. The CDR3 has 12 amino acids. Between the trimmed V and J ends, which lost 3 bases and 5 bases, there was a span of 10 bases. The V gene's germline CDR1 is GTSNPN and CDR2 SVGIG (reference sequence). CDR3 nucleotide sequence: TGTGCCTGGAGGGACCTCCTTTATGGCTACACCTTC. This sequence encodes CAWRDLLYGYTF.

The chain employs TRBV5-4 and TRBJ1-2; D is undetermined. The CDR3 sequence is 13 residues long. V was pared by 0 bases and J by 1 base, with 4 bases between. The germline CDR1 and CDR2 sequences are SGHNT and YYREEE (reference sequence). This chain's CDR3 is CASSLGGNYGYTF. The CDR3 DNA reads as TGTGCCAGCAGCTTGGGCGGTAACTATGGCTACACCTTC. The complete variable domain, with remaining parts taken from reference TRBV5-4 and TRBJ1-2, reads ETGVTQSPTHLIKTRGQQVTLRCSSQSGHNTVSWYQQALGQGPQFIFQYYREEENGRGNFPPRFSGLQFPNYSSELNVNALELDDSALYLCASSLGGNYGYTFGSGTRLTVV.

This clone has just a few counts. This rearrangement joins TRBV30 to TRBJ1-6; 8 nucleotides align to TRBD1. The junction had 14 bases not matched to a gene; V was cut back by 2 bases and J by 5 bases. The length of the CDR3 is 18 residues. CDR1 and CDR2 (germline): GTSNPN, SVGIG (reference sequence). The CDR3 DNA follows: TGTGCCTGGAGTAAATCCCCCCTCCGGGGACAGGATAATTCACCCCTCCACTTT. Its translation is CAWSKSPLRGQDNSPLHF.

This clone came up many times. The genes are TRBV4-2 and TRBJ2-7; D might be TRBD1 or TRBD2, each matching 5 bases. V dropped 4 bases and J dropped 1 base, with 8 bases sitting between them. CDR1 and CDR2 from the germline V gene are LGHNA and YNFKEQ. The CDR3 contains 13 residues. The chain's CDR3 is CASSRDGSYEQYF. CDR3 bases: TGTGCCAGCAGCCGGGACGGATCCTACGAGCAGTACTTC.

The V gene is TRBV6-5, the J gene TRBJ2-2; 9 nucleotides match TRBD1. Germline CDR1 is MNHEY and CDR2 is SVGAGI. This CDR3 has 15 amino acids. The trim removed 1 base at V and 5 bases at J, leaving 2 bases unmatched. The CDR3 sequence: CASSYLQGATGELFF. CDR3 sequence (DNA): TGTGCCAGCAGTTACTTACAGGGGGCGACCGGGGAGCTGTTTTTT.

This clone was counted only a few times. This sequence joins TRBV7-2 and TRBJ2-7; no firm D call. This CDR3 contains 14 residues. CDR1 is SGHTA and CDR2 is FQGNSA in the germline V gene. Trimming shortened V by 5 bases and J by 6 bases, and 17 bases separated the two germline ends. DNA for the CDR3: TGTGCCAGCAGCCTAGGGTTTGGGTCGAGCGAGCAGTACTTC. It specifies CASSLGFGSSEQYF.

This clone has only a few counts. The chain combines TRBV29-1 with TRBJ2-2, with TRBD2 as a possible D gene (5 bases). Germline loops: CDR1 SQVTM, CDR2 ANQGSEA. Deletions cut 3 bases from V and 6 bases from J, with 20 bases between. The CDR3 length is 16 residues. The CDR3 reads CSVDQTRVIYSGELFF. The CDR3, as DNA: TGCAGCGTTGATCAAACGAGGGTGATCTATTCCGGGGAGCTGTTTTTT.

In this sample, this clone turned up a few times. This chain uses TRBV28 with TRBJ2-7; 14 bases are a match to TRBD2. CDR1 is MDHEN and CDR2 is SYDVKM in the germline V gene. This CDR3 comprises 15 residues. J was trimmed by 7 bases and V by 8 bases; bases with no gene match: 10. The CDR3: CASLGTSGSLGEQYF. Written as DNA, the CDR3 is TGTGCCAGCCTCGGGACTAGCGGGAGTTTAGGGGAGCAGTACTTC.

This clone was seen only a few times. The chain joins TRBV28 to TRBJ2-5; the D gene is possibly TRBD1 (6 bases). The CDR3 spans 14 residues. V was clipped by 5 bases and J by 3 bases, with 13 bases between them. Looked up from germline, CDR1 is MDHEN and CDR2 is SYDVKM. The CDR3 here is CASSLNWTEETQYF. DNA for the CDR3: TGTGCCAGCAGTCTCAATTGGACAGAAGAGACCCAGTACTTC.

This chain joins TRBV29-1 and TRBJ2-7; no clear D gene. This CDR3 contains 12 residues. The V and J ends lost 4 bases and 7 bases respectively, with 14 bases between them. Per germline, CDR1 SQVTM and CDR2 ANQGSEA. CDR3 DNA sequence: TGCAGCGTTGTCCCGTCGGTGGTTGAGCAGTACTTC. Translated: CSVVPSVVEQYF.

J is TRBJ2-1 and V is TRBV29-1, with D perhaps TRBD1 (5 bases). The CDR3 length is 14 residues. Germline lookup yields CDR1 SQVTM and CDR2 ANQGSEA. V lost 2 bases to trimming and J lost 2 bases, with 10 bases between them. The CDR3 is CSVETRVPYNEQFF. The CDR3 coding sequence is TGCAGCGTTGAAACCAGGGTTCCCTACAATGAGCAGTTCTTC.

This clone turned up a few times. This sequence joins TRBV29-1 and TRBJ2-5; no clear D gene. Trimming shortened V by 3 bases and J by 5 bases, and 10 bases separated the two germline ends. This CDR3 region has 12 residues. Germline CDR1 SQVTM, CDR2 ANQGSEA. The DNA of the CDR3 is TGCAGCGTTGATTTTAGCCACGAGACCCAGTACTTC. As protein: CSVDFSHETQYF. Using reference TRBV29-1 and TRBJ2-5 for the parts outside the CDR3, the full variable domain is SAVISQKPSRDICQRGTSLTIQCQVDSQVTMMFWYRQQPGQSLTLIATANQGSEATYESGFVIDKFPISRPNLTFSTLTVSNMSPEDSSIYLCSVDFSHETQYFGPGTRLLVL.

The genes are TRBV29-1 and TRBJ1-4, with TRBD1 matching 7 bases. The V segment lost 7 bases and the J segment 5 bases; nucleotides outside the gene matches: 10. Germline loops: CDR1 SQVTM, CDR2 ANQGSEA. This CDR3 is built from 14 residues. CDR3 region: CSAGDSILNEKLFF. In DNA form, the CDR3 reads TGCAGCGCCGGGGACAGCATCTTAAATGAAAAACTGTTTTTT.

The J gene is TRBJ2-7, the V gene TRBV30; D might be TRBD2 (5 bases). The V gene lost 0 bases and the J gene lost 2 bases, with 8 bases spanning the gap. Germline lookup yields CDR1 GTSNPN and CDR2 SVGIG (reference sequence). The CDR3 is made up of 13 amino acids. CDR3 sequence: CAWSVSGPYEQYF. CDR3 nucleotide sequence: TGTGCCTGGAGTGTGAGCGGTCCCTACGAGCAGTACTTC.

This CDR3 reads CSTQLTGAGTDTQYF. CDR3 in DNA: TGCAGCACACAGCTTACGGGGGCTGGCACAGATACGCAGTATTTT. The genes are TRBV29-1 and TRBJ2-3; D may correspond to TRBD1 or TRBD2 (6 bases each). This CDR3 spans 15 amino acids. The ends were cut back, 8 bases at V and 1 base at J, with 19 bases in the middle. Per the germline V gene, CDR1 is SQVTM and CDR2 is ANQGSEA.

The J gene is TRBJ2-3, the V gene TRBV5-1; D uncertain. V lost 2 bases and J 1 base, leaving 5 bases between the germline ends. Per the germline V gene, CDR1 is SGHRS and CDR2 is YFSETQ. The length of the CDR3 is 13 residues. The DNA of the CDR3 is TGCGCCAGCAGCTTCGACGGCACAGATACGCAGTATTTT. Its translation: CASSFDGTDTQYF.

The gene calls are TRBV2 and TRBJ2-5, with a possible D match to TRBD1 (6 bases). Trimming removed 11 bases at V and 7 bases at J, with 17 bases between. Germline CDR1 and CDR2: SNHLY and FYNNEI. The CDR3 is 12 amino acids. This CDR3 reads CAGNRVEATQYF. CDR3 DNA: TGTGCCGGAAACAGGGTTGAGGCGACCCAGTACTTC.

In this sample, this clone turned up a few times. V usage is TRBV29-1 and J usage is TRBJ2-5, with 10 positions matching TRBD2. CDR3 length equals 14 residues. J lost 4 bases, V lost 4 bases, and 6 bases had no gene match. Germline V gene data show CDR1 as SQVTM and CDR2 as ANQGSEA. In DNA form, the CDR3 reads TGCAGCGTTGGGGGGCTAGCGGGAGCAGAGACCCAGTACTTC. This translates into CSVGGLAGAETQYF.

This clone came up a few times. V and J are TRBV29-1 and TRBJ2-5; 7 positions agree with TRBD2. From germline, CDR1 is SQVTM and CDR2 ANQGSEA. The trim removed 7 bases at V and 2 bases at J, leaving 10 bases unmatched. This CDR3 is built from 14 residues. The CDR3 region is CSAPGGSGQETQYF. The CDR3 DNA reads as TGCAGCGCCCCGGGAGGTAGCGGGCAAGAGACCCAGTACTTC. The full variable domain, with the rest looked up from reference TRBV29-1 and TRBJ2-5, is SAVISQKPSRDICQRGTSLTIQCQVDSQVTMMFWYRQQPGQSLTLIATANQGSEATYESGFVIDKFPISRPNLTFSTLTVSNMSPEDSSIYLCSAPGGSGQETQYFGPGTRLLVL.

J is TRBJ2-5 and V is TRBV2; D is uncertain. Trimming shortened V by 4 bases and J by 0 bases, and 6 bases separated the two germline ends. This CDR3 has 13 residues. Per the germline V gene, CDR1 is SNHLY and CDR2 is FYNNEI. The DNA of the CDR3 is TGTGCCAGCAGTGCTGTGGACCAAGAGACCCAGTACTTC. It is translated as CASSAVDQETQYF.

The chain recombines TRBV10-3 with TRBJ2-5, with D perhaps TRBD2 (6 bases). Germline V gene sequence: CDR1 ENHRY, CDR2 SYGVKD. V was shortened by 2 bases and J by 2 bases, with 12 bases between the two germline ends. The CDR3 runs 15 residues. The CDR3 loop is CAISETGVQQETQYF. The CDR3 bases are TGTGCCATCAGTGAGACGGGAGTCCAGCAAGAGACCCAGTACTTC.

The chain employs TRBV29-1 and TRBJ2-7, with 10 nucleotides matching TRBD1. The CDR3 loop spans 16 amino acids. V lost 4 bases, J lost 0 bases, and 9 bases stayed unmatched. CDR1 is SQVTM, CDR2 ANQGSEA, per germline. The DNA of the CDR3 is TGCAGCGTTGGTGGGGGACAGGGGATGAACTCCTACGAGCAGTACTTC. Protein sequence: CSVGGGQGMNSYEQYF.

This clone was observed a handful of times. J is TRBJ2-5 and V is TRBV29-1; TRBD2 agrees at 9 bases. The CDR3 sequence is 13 residues long. From germline, CDR1 is SQVTM and CDR2 ANQGSEA. This CDR3 reads CARAGGLEGTQYF. The DNA for the CDR3 is TGCGCCCGGGCGGGAGGGCTCGAAGGGACCCAGTACTTC.

The chain carries TRBV29-1 and TRBJ2-3, with 11 nucleotides matching TRBD1. V lost 4 bases, J lost 3 bases, and 9 bases stayed unmatched. CDR3 length equals 16 residues. Germline loops: CDR1 SQVTM, CDR2 ANQGSEA. CDR3 in amino acids: CSVVRTGGGLTDTQYF. The CDR3 DNA is TGCAGCGTTGTCCGGACAGGGGGCGGATTGACAGATACGCAGTATTTT.

This chain uses TRBV7-2 with TRBJ2-7; a weak D match, TRBD1 (6 bases). This CDR3 has 12 amino acids. Per germline, CDR1 SGHTA and CDR2 FQGNSA. CDR3 nucleotides: TGTGTGGAGCAGGGGCGGAGAGGCGAGCAGTACTTC. Protein product: CVEQGRRGEQYF.

On this clone itself: Other DNA sequences in the same sample also yield this CDR3. The chain is built from TRBV30 and TRBJ2-1; 7 nucleotides agree with TRBD2. This CDR3 contains 13 residues. Trimming at V came to 6 bases and at J to 6 bases, leaving 8 bases not matched to a gene. Per the germline V gene, CDR1 is GTSNPN and CDR2 is SVGIG (reference sequence). The CDR3 sequence is CACHGRGSNEQFF. CDR3 sequence (DNA): TGTGCCTGCCACGGTCGCGGGAGCAATGAGCAGTTCTTC.

This CDR3 reads CAWSVEGAITF. CDR3 nucleotide sequence: TGTGCCTGGAGTGTAGAGGGGGCAATCACCTTC. The chain joins TRBV30 to TRBJ1-2, with TRBD1 matching 7 bases. The V and J ends lost 0 bases and 13 bases, in that order; junction bases with no gene match: 5. The germline V gene encodes CDR1 GTSNPN and CDR2 SVGIG (reference sequence). This CDR3 comprises 11 residues.

This clone was seen more than once but under ten times. The V call is TRBV2, the J call TRBJ2-2; perhaps TRBD1 as D (5 bases). The germline gives CDR1 SNHLY, CDR2 FYNNEI. The CDR3 length is 16 residues. V lost 6 bases and J 0 bases, leaving 14 bases between the germline ends. Here the CDR3 DNA reads TGTGCCAGCAGCGTTGGGGCGACAGCGAACACCGGGGAGCTGTTTTTT. It yields the protein CASSVGATANTGELFF.